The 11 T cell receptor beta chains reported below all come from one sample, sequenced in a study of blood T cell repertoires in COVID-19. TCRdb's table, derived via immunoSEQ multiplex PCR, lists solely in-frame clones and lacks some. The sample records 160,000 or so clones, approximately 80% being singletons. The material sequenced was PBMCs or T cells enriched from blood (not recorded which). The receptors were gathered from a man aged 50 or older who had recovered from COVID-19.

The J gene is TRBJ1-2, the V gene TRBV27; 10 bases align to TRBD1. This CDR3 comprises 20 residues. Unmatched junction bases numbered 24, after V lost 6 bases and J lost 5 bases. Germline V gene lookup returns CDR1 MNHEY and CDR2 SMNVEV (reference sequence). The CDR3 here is CASRLFSTTSRTGGNYGYTF. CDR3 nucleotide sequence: TGTGCCAGCAGACTTTTTTCGACGACATCTAGGACAGGGGGGAATTATGGCTACACCTTC.

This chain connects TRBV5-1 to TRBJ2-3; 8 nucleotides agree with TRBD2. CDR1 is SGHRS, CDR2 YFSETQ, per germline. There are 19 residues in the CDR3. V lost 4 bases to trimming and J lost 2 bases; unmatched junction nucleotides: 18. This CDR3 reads CASSPQGQPGLVYTDTQYF. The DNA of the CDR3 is TGCGCCAGCAGCCCCCAAGGGCAGCCGGGACTAGTGTACACAGATACGCAGTATTTT.

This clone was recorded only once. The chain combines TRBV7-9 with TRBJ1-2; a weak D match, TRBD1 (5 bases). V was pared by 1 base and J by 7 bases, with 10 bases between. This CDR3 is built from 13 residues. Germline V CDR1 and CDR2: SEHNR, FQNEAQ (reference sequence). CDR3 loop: CASSLVGVGGYTF. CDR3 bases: TGTGCCAGCAGCTTAGTAGGGGTGGGTGGCTACACCTTC.

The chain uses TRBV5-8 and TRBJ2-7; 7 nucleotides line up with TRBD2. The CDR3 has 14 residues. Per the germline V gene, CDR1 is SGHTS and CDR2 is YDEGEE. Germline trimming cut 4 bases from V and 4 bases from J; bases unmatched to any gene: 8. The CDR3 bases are TGTGCCAGCAGCCCCGCGGCGGGGGTTTACGAGCAGTACTTC. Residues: CASSPAAGVYEQYF.

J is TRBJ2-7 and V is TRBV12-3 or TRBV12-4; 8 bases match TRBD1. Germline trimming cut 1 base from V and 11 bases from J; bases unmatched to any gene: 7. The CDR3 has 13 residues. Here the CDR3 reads CASSLGPAGGKYF. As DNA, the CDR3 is TGTGCCAGCAGTTTAGGACCTGCAGGGGGCAAGTACTTC.

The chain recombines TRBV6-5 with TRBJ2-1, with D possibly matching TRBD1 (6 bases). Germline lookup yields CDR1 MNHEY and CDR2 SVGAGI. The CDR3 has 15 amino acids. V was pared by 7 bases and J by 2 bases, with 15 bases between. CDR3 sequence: CASTESTGTYNEQFF. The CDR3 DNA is TGTGCCAGCACCGAAAGTACAGGGACCTACAATGAGCAGTTCTTC.

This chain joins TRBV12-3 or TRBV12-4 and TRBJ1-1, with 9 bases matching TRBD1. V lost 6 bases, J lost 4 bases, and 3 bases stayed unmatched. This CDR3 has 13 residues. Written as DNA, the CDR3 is TGTGCCAGCAGCAGGACAGGGGTCACTGAAGCTTTCTTT. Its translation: CASSRTGVTEAFF.

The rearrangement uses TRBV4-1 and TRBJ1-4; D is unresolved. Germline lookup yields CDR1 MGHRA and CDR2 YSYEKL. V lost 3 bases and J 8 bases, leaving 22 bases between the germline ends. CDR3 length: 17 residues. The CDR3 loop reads CASSHSPPTGRTEKLFF. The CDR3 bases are TGCGCCAGCAGCCACTCCCCCCCGACGGGGAGGACCGAAAAACTGTTTTTT.

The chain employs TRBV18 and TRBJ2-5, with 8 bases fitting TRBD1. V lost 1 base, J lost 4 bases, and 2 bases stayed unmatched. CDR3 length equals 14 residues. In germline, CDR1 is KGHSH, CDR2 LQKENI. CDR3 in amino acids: CASSPLDRGETQYF. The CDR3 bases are TGTGCCAGCTCACCACTTGACAGGGGAGAGACCCAGTACTTC.

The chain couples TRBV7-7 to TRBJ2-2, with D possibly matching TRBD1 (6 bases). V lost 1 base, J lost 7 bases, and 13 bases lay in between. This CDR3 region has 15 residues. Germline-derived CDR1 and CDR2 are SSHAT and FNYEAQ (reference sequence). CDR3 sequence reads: CASSLEAGAGGELFF. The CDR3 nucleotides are TGTGCCAGCAGCTTAGAGGCAGGGGCTGGCGGGGAGCTGTTTTTT. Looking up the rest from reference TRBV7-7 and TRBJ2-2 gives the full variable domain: GAGVSQSPRYKVTKRGQDVTLRCDPISSHATLYWYQQALGQGPEFLTYFNYEAQPDKSGLPSDRFSAERPEGSISTLTIQRTEQRDSAMYRCASSLEAGAGGELFFGEGSRLTVL.

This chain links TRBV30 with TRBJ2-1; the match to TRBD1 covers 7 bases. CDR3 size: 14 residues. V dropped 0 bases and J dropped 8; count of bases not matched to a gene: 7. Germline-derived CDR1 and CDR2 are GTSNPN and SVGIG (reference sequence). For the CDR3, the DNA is TGTGCCTGGAGTGTGAGACAGGGAATAGATGAGCAGTTCTTC. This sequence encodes CAWSVRQGIDEQFF.